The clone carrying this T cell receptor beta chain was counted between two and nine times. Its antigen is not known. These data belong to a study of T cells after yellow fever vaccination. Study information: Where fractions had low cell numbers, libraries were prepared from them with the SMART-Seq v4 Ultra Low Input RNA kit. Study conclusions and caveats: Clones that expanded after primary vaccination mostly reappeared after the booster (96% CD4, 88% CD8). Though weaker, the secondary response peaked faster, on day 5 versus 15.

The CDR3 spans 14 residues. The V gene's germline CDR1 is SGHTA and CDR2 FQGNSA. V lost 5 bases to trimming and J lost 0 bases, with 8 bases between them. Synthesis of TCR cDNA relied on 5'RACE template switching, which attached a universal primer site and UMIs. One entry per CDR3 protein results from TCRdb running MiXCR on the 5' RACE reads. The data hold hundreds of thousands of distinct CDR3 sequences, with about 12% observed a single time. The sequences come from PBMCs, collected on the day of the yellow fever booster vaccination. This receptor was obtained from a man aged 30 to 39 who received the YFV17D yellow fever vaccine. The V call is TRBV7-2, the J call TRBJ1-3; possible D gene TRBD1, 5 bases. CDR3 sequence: CASSRQSSGNTIYF. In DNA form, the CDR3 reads TGTGCCAGCAGCCGACAGAGCTCTGGAAACACCATATATTTT.